The source of this T cell receptor (beta chain) is a study of T-cell memory formation after mild COVID-19. Notes on the study in general: There was a balanced CD4/CD8 profile in clones contracting day 15 to 85, and later expanders leaned CD4+.

Of note for this clonotype: The antigen remains unidentified.

TCRdb itself ran the 5' RACE reads through MiXCR, one entry per CDR3 protein. The profile shows nearly 110,000 distinct CDR3 sequences, around 15% of them singletons. CDR1 is MNHEY and CDR2 is SVGAGI in the germline V gene. The CDR3 has 17 residues. Trimming took 4 bases from V and 0 from J; bases not matched to a gene: 4. This rearrangement joins TRBV6-5 to TRBJ2-6; 9 bases agree with TRBD1. This sequence originates from an adult woman who had mild COVID-19 (a few samples of this study predate the infection). Cell type and time point are not known. The sample taken for sequencing was PBMCs or a T cell subset sorted from them (not recorded which). DNA for the CDR3: TGTGCCAGCAGTTGGGGACAGGGCCTCTCTGGGGCCAACGTCCTGACTTTC. Translated: CASSWGQGLSGANVLTF.